This TCR beta chain was obtained from a study of blood T cell repertoires in COVID-19. Study summary: Donors in the United States, Italy and Spain gave samples during acute or convalescent COVID-19. T cells, B-cell-depleted T cells, or PBMCs supplied cDNA or gDNA.

Seattle researchers signed up patients amid active infection and tracked them longitudinally. As handled by the study authors: By means of reference gene primer amplification, nucleated cell counts were estimated. Using immunoSEQ multiplex PCR, the repertoire was profiled, and TCRdb retains in-frame clones only, with some absent. D and trimming were read from the DNA, whereas the V and J calls and clone size are those reported in that table. Of 60,000 to 65,000 clones listed, 78% are singletons. J was trimmed by 4 bases and V by 1 base; bases with no gene match: 10. The CDR3 runs 16 residues. From germline, CDR1 is MDHEN and CDR2 SYDVKM.

The chain has TRBV28 and TRBJ2-7; 7 bases align to TRBD2. The source of this sequence is a man in his sixties with COVID-19, enrolled during active disease. The sample taken for sequencing was peripheral blood. The chain's CDR3 is CASSLLWASGFYEQYF. CDR3 coding DNA: TGTGCCAGCAGTTTATTATGGGCTAGCGGCTTTTACGAGCAGTACTTC.